This TCR beta chain was retrieved from a study of cytotoxic CD8 clonotypes in ibrutinib-treated CLL. General study findings and limits: Sampling times, which were not matched between the groups, differed between sustained-remission patients and progressing patients. Higher circulating CD8+ T-cell counts strongly accompanied higher baseline clonality, above age-matched healthy donors.

CDR1 and CDR2 (germline): MNHNS, SASEGT. There are 15 residues in the CDR3. Between the trimmed V and J ends, which lost 8 bases and 13 bases, there was a span of 26 bases. This clone was observed once. Its antigen is as yet unknown. Method: immunoSEQ multiplex PCR; TCRdb's copy keeps in-frame clones and lacks some. The table includes about 140,000 clones, 70% to 85% detected once. This specimen was PBMCs, taken after 12 months of ibrutinib treatment. The receptor was derived from a human donor with chronic lymphocytic leukemia. The chain combines TRBV6-1 with TRBJ1-4, with D uncertain. The CDR3 DNA follows: TGTGCCAGCGAACACGGTGGATCGACTTTGGGTGGACTGTTTTTT. This gives the protein CASEHGGSTLGGLFF.